This record looks at one T cell receptor (delta chain) sequence and its context. TCRdb has a much larger clone's protein, which differs at residue 19 from the translation of this DNA, likely because of a read error; what is shown is the protein translated from the DNA. This specimen comes from a study of γδ T cells in repeated Plasmodium falciparum infection. TCRdb re-called clones from the multiplex PCR reads using CATT. The sample lists more than 70,000 delta-chain clones; 0.95% to 1% were seen once. The sequenced sample consisted of gamma-delta T cells from blood. This receptor was identified in a pool of human donors (malaria-infected and uninfected, not separated).

CDR3 residues: CALGEPTFLISFNDGGFRCTDKLIF. In nucleotides, the CDR3 is TGTGCTCTTGGGGAACCAACCTTCCTAATCTCTTTTAATGATGGGGGATTCCGGTGCACCGATAAACTCATCTTT. V gene TRDV1 combines with J gene TRDJ1, with D possibly called TRDD2 or TRDD3 (8 bases each). As TCRdb names no J gene, one was assigned here on the basis of a DNA match to germline. CDR1 and CDR2 from the germline V gene are TSWWSYY and QGS. The CDR3 is made up of 25 amino acids. V was clipped by 1 base and J by 1 base, with 40 bases between them.